The 16 T cell receptor beta chains below all came from one sample that was sequenced in a study of blood T cell repertoires in COVID-19. Using immunoSEQ multiplex PCR, the repertoire was profiled, and TCRdb retains in-frame clones only, with some absent. The top ten clones hold 2.4% of a sample with more than 150,000 clones, approximately 91% of them seen once. Sequences were obtained from peripheral blood. All receptors come from a woman in her 70s with acute or convalescent COVID-19.

The chain recombines TRBV10-3 with TRBJ1-1; D perhaps matches TRBD1 (5 bases). The germline CDR1 and CDR2 sequences are ENHRY and SYGVKD. V lost 2 bases to trimming and J lost 5 bases, with 12 bases between them. The CDR3 loop spans 14 amino acids. CDR3 sequence (DNA): TGTGCCATCAGTGAGGTGGGGGGAGAAACTGAAGCTTTCTTT. Translation gives CAISEVGGETEAFF.

This clone was seen more than once but under ten times. This sequence joins TRBV11-2 and TRBJ2-1; TRBD2 matches 9 bases. Trimming took 6 bases from V and 6 from J; bases not matched to a gene: 9. The CDR3 is 15 amino acids. Looked up from germline, CDR1 is SGHAT and CDR2 is FQNNGV. Here the CDR3 reads CASRPGGGAGNEQFF. The CDR3 nucleotides are TGTGCCAGCAGACCGGGCGGGGGGGCCGGCAATGAGCAGTTCTTC.

The genes are TRBV7-8 and TRBJ2-7, with D possibly matching TRBD2 (5 bases). The CDR3 length is 15 residues. Germline-derived CDR1 and CDR2 are SGHVS and FQNEAQ. The CDR3 sequence is CASSLIPGLSPGWDV. CDR3 nucleotides: TGTGCCAGCAGCTTAATTCCAGGACTCTCTCCAGGTTGGGACGTC.

The chain couples TRBV7-9 to TRBJ2-5, with D unclear. CDR1 and CDR2 (germline): SEHNR, FQNEAQ (reference sequence). This CDR3 contains 11 residues. V lost 3 bases to trimming and J lost 5 bases, with 4 bases between them. CDR3 coding DNA: TGTGCCAGCAGCTTGTCGGAGACCCAGTACTTC. Its translation: CASSLSETQYF. The complete variable domain, with remaining parts taken from reference TRBV7-9 and TRBJ2-5, reads DTGVSQNPRHKITKRGQNVTFRCDPISEHNRLYWYRQTLGQGPEFLTYFQNEAQLEKSRLLSDRFSAERPKGSFSTLEIQRTEQGDSAMYLCASSLSETQYFGPGTRLLVL.

The V gene is TRBV3-1 (or the pseudogene TRBV3-2), the J gene TRBJ1-1; possible D gene TRBD1, 6 bases. V lost 4 bases and J 1 base, leaving 10 bases between the germline ends. The germline V gene encodes CDR1 LGHDT and CDR2 YNNKEL (reference sequence). This CDR3 has 14 amino acids. The CDR3 sequence: CASSRGGQNTEAFF. The CDR3 DNA reads TGTGCCAGCAGCCGGGGGGGACAGAACACTGAAGCTTTCTTT.

The chain joins TRBV1 to TRBJ2-1; whether TRBD2, the table's D call, matches the DNA was not checked. TRBV1 is a listed pseudogene. The CDR3 loop spans 16 amino acids. The CDR3 region is CTSSHAPGLPGNEQFF. For the CDR3, the DNA is TGCACCAGCAGCCATGCACCGGGACTACCCGGCAATGAGCAGTTCTTC.

This chain joins TRBV4-3 and TRBJ2-5, with 7 bases fitting TRBD2. The CDR3 spans 18 residues. Trimming took 2 bases from V and 3 from J; bases not matched to a gene: 15. Germline lookup yields CDR1 LGHNA and CDR2 YSLEER. Here the CDR3 reads CASSQSRQWLAAKETQYF. CDR3 bases: TGCGCCAGCAGCCAAAGCCGTCAGTGGCTAGCGGCAAAAGAGACCCAGTACTTC.

The table lists this clone with a count of one. V usage is TRBV7-9 and J usage is TRBJ1-3, with 7 bases that match TRBD1. V was clipped by 5 bases and J by 2 bases; unmatched bases: 3. The germline V gene has CDR1 SEHNR and CDR2 FQNEAQ (reference sequence). CDR3 length: 14 amino acids. The CDR3 DNA reads as TGTGCCAGCAGCCCGGGGACAGCTGGAAACACCATATATTTT. Its protein product is CASSPGTAGNTIYF. The full variable domain, its missing parts supplied by reference TRBV7-9 and TRBJ1-3, is DTGVSQNPRHKITKRGQNVTFRCDPISEHNRLYWYRQTLGQGPEFLTYFQNEAQLEKSRLLSDRFSAERPKGSFSTLEIQRTEQGDSAMYLCASSPGTAGNTIYFGEGSWLTVV.

The genes are TRBV6-5 and TRBJ2-7; a possible D gene is TRBD1 (6 bases). The CDR3 runs 14 residues. Per the germline V gene, CDR1 is MNHEY and CDR2 is SVGAGI. Trimming removed 5 bases at V and 8 bases at J, with 19 bases between. CDR3: CASSPRGGGLKQYF. The DNA of the CDR3 is TGTGCCAGCAGTCCCCGTGGGGGCGGTCTGAAGCAGTACTTC.

The chain links TRBV5-3 to TRBJ2-1; 8 bases agree with TRBD1. TRBV5-3 is labeled an ORF, and its function is uncertain. J gave up 4 bases and V 3 bases, and 18 bases lay outside the gene matches. The CDR3 loop spans 19 amino acids. CDR3 protein: CARSSRFQTGDVGYNEQFF. The CDR3, as DNA: TGTGCCAGAAGCTCGCGGTTTCAGACAGGGGATGTAGGGTACAATGAGCAGTTCTTC.

The chain recombines TRBV3-1 (or the pseudogene TRBV3-2) with TRBJ1-2, with D possibly TRBD1 on 6 matching bases. The germline V and J ends were trimmed by 4 bases and 2 bases, with 8 bases remaining between them. The CDR3 consists of 13 residues. CDR1 LGHDT and CDR2 YNNKEL come from the germline V gene (reference sequence). The CDR3 here is CASSPQGNYGYTF. The CDR3 nucleotides read TGTGCCAGCAGCCCCCAGGGGAACTATGGCTACACCTTC.

V is TRBV7-2 and J is TRBJ2-7, with 7 bases matching TRBD2. This CDR3 has 14 residues. Germline values: CDR1 SGHTA, CDR2 FQGNSA. V was pared by 4 bases and J by 3 bases, with 6 bases of the junction left unmatched. This chain's CDR3 is CASSWAASGYEQYF. The CDR3 DNA reads TGTGCCAGCAGCTGGGCGGCTAGCGGCTACGAGCAGTACTTC. Full variable domain (rest looked up from reference TRBV7-2 and TRBJ2-7): GAGVSQSPSNKVTEKGKDVELRCDPISGHTALYWYRQSLGQGLEFLIYFQGNSAPDKSGLPSDRFSAERTGGSVSTLTIQRTQQEDSAVYLCASSWAASGYEQYFGPGTRLTVT.

This chain connects TRBV19 to TRBJ1-1, with D unresolved. Looked up from germline, CDR1 is LNHDA and CDR2 is SQIVND (reference sequence). This CDR3 is 15 amino acids long. V was clipped by 3 bases and J by 1 base, with 12 bases between them. The CDR3 DNA reads as TGTGCCAGTAGTATTCTTTTGAGGAGGAACACTGAAGCTTTCTTT. This sequence encodes CASSILLRRNTEAFF.

V and J are TRBV19 and TRBJ1-3, with D unresolved. The CDR3 loop spans 15 amino acids. CDR1 is LNHDA, CDR2 SQIVND, per germline (reference sequence). V lost 4 bases to trimming and J lost 0 bases, with 10 bases between them. CDR3 sequence reads: CASSREASSGNTIYF. The CDR3 coding sequence is TGTGCCAGTAGTAGGGAGGCCAGCTCTGGAAACACCATATATTTT.

The chain carries TRBV4-2 and TRBJ2-1; 11 bases fit TRBD2. This CDR3 spans 15 amino acids. The germline V gene has CDR1 LGHNA and CDR2 YNFKEQ. V lost 4 bases and J lost 3; bases outside the gene matches: 2. The CDR3: CASSPGTSGYNEQFF. CDR3 DNA sequence: TGTGCCAGCAGCCCCGGGACTAGCGGCTACAATGAGCAGTTCTTC.

The chain combines TRBV10-2 with TRBJ2-1; TRBD1 matches at 11 bases. Germline lookup yields CDR1 WSHSY and CDR2 SAAADI. With V trimmed by 0 bases and J by 7 bases, 5 bases remained unmatched. The CDR3 sequence is 16 residues long. CDR3 amino acids: CASSESGTGGWNEQFF. CDR3 nucleotide sequence: TGCGCCAGCAGTGAGTCCGGGACAGGGGGTTGGAATGAGCAGTTCTTC.